These 9 T cell receptor beta chains share one sample of origin, sequenced in a study of CXCR3-negative and CXCR3-positive naive CD8 T cells (dated 2019 in TCRdb). The study at large found these results: TRB CDR3s from CXCR3-positive naive cells showed higher hydrophobicity (lower Kidera factor 4), lower energy, and higher strength and volume indices than CXCR3-negative naive cells.

For these receptors, no antigen is known. These reads were obtained on a NextSeq 550. The Human TCR Profiling Kit (MiLaboratory) was used to make UMI-labeled 5' RACE TRB cDNA libraries. After TCRdb reprocessed the reads, each CDR3 protein sequence was kept as one row, without DNA. The sample table gives about 98,000 distinct CDR3 sequences. The ten largest clones take up around 1% of the sample. Sequencing used naive CXCR3+ CD8+ T cells from blood. The cell subset or site label corresponds to: CD45RO-CCR7+CD27+CD95- naive CD8+ T cells expressing CXCR3 (TNR3+). Receptor source: a human donor in good health. Some clones in this sample may be carry-over from other donors' samples.

This rearrangement joins TRBV6-2 or TRBV6-3 to TRBJ1-2. Germline V gives CDR1 MNHEY, CDR2 SVGEGT. This CDR3 region has 17 residues. CDR3 amino acids: CASSYQKAGVGGYGYTF.

The CDR3 loop reads CASSTLQGSGYTF. The genes are TRBV7-9 and TRBJ1-2; TCRdb's D call, TRBD1, is unchecked because there is no DNA. CDR1 SEHNR and CDR2 FQNEAQ come from the germline V gene (reference sequence). The CDR3 length is 13 residues.

The gene calls are TRBV5-1 and TRBJ2-7; TCRdb picks TRBD1, but there is no DNA to check that call. Germline V gene data show CDR1 as SGHRS and CDR2 as YFSETQ. The CDR3 sequence is 17 residues long. The CDR3 sequence: CASSSFPGQASTYEQYF.

J is TRBJ2-6 and V is TRBV7-2; TCRdb's D gene call, TRBD1, goes unchecked for lack of DNA. Germline CDR1 is SGHTA and CDR2 is FQGNSA. This CDR3 comprises 15 residues. CDR3: CASLTGTSGANVLTF.

The J gene is TRBJ2-5, the V gene TRBV20-1; TCRdb's assignment of TRBD1 cannot be checked, as there is no DNA. This CDR3 has 15 residues. Per the germline V gene, CDR1 is DFQATT and CDR2 is SNEGSKA (reference sequence). The CDR3 protein is CSARDKGGIQETQYF.

This chain connects TRBV30 to TRBJ2-7; TCRdb proposes TRBD1, but this gene call is untestable without DNA. The CDR3 length is 13 residues. Germline CDR1 reads GTSNPN; CDR2 reads SVGIG (reference sequence). The CDR3 sequence: CAWRAPQGYEQYF.

This chain uses TRBV7-9 with TRBJ2-5. The CDR3 is made up of 13 amino acids. The germline V gene has CDR1 SEHNR and CDR2 FQNEAQ (reference sequence). The CDR3 sequence: CASSLGGQGTQYF.

This chain uses TRBV7-9 with TRBJ2-7; TCRdb's D call, TRBD1, is unchecked because there is no DNA. This CDR3 has 14 amino acids. Germline values: CDR1 SEHNR, CDR2 FQNEAQ (reference sequence). CDR3 sequence reads: CASLPGQGVFEQYF.

The CDR3 loop is CASSSYDRGYDYYGYTF. J is TRBJ1-2 and V is TRBV7-3; TCRdb's D call of TRBD1 is untestable without DNA. The CDR3 totals 17 residues. The germline V gene encodes CDR1 SGHTA and CDR2 FQGTGA.